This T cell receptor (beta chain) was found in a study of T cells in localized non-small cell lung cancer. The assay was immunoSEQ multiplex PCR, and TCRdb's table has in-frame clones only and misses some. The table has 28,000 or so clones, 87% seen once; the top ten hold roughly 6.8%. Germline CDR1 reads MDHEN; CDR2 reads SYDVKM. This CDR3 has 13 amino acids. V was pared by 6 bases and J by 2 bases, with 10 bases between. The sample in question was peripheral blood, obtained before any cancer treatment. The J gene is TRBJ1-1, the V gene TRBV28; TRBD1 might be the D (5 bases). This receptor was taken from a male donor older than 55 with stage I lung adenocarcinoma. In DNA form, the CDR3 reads TGTGCCAGCAGGCTACAGGCTAACACTGAAGCTTTCTTT. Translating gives CASRLQANTEAFF.